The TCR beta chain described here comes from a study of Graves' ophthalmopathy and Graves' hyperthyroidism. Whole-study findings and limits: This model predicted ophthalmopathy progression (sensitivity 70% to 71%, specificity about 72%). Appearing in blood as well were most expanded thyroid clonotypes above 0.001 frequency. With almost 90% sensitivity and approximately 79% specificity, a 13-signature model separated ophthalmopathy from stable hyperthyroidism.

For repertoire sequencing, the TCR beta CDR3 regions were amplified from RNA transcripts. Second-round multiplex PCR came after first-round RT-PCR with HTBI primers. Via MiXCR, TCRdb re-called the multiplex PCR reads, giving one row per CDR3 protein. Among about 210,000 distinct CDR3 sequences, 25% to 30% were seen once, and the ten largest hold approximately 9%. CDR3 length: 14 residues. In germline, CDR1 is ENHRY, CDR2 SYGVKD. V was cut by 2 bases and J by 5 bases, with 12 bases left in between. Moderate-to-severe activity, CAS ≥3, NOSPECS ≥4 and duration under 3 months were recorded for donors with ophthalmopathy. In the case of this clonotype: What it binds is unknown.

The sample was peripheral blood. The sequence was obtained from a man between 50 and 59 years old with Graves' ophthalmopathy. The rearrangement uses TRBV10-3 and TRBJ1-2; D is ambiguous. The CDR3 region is CAISEGLSGYGYTF. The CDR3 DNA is TGTGCCATCAGTGAGGGATTATCAGGTTATGGCTACACCTTC.